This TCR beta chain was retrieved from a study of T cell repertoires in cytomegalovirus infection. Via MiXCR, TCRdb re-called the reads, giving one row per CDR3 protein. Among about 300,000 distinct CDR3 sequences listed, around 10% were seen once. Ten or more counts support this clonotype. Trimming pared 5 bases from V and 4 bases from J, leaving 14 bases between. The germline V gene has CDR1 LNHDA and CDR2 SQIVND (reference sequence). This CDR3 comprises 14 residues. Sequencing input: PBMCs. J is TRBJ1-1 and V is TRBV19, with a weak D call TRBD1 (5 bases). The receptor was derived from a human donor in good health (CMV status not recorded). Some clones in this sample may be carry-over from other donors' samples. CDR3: CASSPPAGSTEAFF. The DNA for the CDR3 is TGTGCCAGTAGTCCGCCGGCAGGGAGCACTGAAGCTTTCTTT.